This TCR beta chain was identified during a study of blood T cell repertoires in COVID-19. Study background: There were acute and convalescent COVID-19 samples, and they came from the United States, Italy and Spain. Nucleic acid was either cDNA or gDNA, and it came from T cells, B-cell-depleted T cells, or PBMCs.

Authors' methods: Estimates of nucleated cell counts were drawn from the amplification of reference gene primers. Repertoires were generated with immunoSEQ multiplex PCR, while TCRdb's copy carries only in-frame clones and drops some. Clone size and V and J calls were adopted from that table, with D and trimming inferred from the DNA. The sample lists approximately 150,000 clones; approximately 80% were seen once. Per germline, CDR1 LGHDT and CDR2 YNNKEL (reference sequence). The CDR3 sequence is 12 residues long. V was shortened by 2 bases and J by 5 bases, with 7 bases between the two germline ends.

The chain links TRBV3-1 (or the pseudogene TRBV3-2) to TRBJ2-7, with a tentative D call TRBD2 (6 bases). Sequencing was performed on peripheral blood. This sequence was found in a man in his sixties or seventies with acute or convalescent COVID-19. CDR3: CASSQQRDEQYF. DNA of the CDR3: TGTGCCAGCAGCCAACAGCGGGACGAGCAGTACTTC.